Sequencing of this T cell receptor (beta chain) was carried out in a study of blood T cell repertoires in COVID-19. CDR1 and CDR2 (germline): SGHAT, FQDESV (reference sequence). Germline trimming cut 3 bases from V and 2 bases from J; bases unmatched to any gene: 5. This CDR3 has 16 amino acids. Sequencing was performed with immunoSEQ multiplex PCR; in TCRdb, only in-frame clones are kept and a portion is missing. In the table there are 500,000 to 600,000 clones, around 90% of which are singletons. The source is a woman aged 45-65 years with COVID-19, enrolled during active disease. The chain employs TRBV11-1 and TRBJ2-5, with 11 bases fitting TRBD2. Source material: peripheral blood. CDR3 bases: TGTGCCAGCAGCTTGGGGCTAGCGGGGGGTCAAGAGACCCAGTACTTC. Its translation is CASSLGLAGGQETQYF.